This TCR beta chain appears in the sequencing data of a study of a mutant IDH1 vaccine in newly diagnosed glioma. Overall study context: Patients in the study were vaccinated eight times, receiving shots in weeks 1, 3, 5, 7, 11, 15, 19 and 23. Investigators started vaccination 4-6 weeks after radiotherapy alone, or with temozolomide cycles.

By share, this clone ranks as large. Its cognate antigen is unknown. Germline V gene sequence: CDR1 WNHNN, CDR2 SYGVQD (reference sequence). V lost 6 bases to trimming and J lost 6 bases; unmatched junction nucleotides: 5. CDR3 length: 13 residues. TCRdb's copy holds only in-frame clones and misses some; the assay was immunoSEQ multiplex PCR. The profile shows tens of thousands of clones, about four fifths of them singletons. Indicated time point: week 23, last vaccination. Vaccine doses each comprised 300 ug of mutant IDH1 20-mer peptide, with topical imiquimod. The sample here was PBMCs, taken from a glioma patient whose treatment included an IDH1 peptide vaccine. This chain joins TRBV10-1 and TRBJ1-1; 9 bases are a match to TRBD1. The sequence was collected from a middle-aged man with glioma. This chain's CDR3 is CASRGQGKAEAFF. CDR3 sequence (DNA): TGCGCCAGCAGGGGACAGGGCAAGGCTGAAGCTTTCTTT.